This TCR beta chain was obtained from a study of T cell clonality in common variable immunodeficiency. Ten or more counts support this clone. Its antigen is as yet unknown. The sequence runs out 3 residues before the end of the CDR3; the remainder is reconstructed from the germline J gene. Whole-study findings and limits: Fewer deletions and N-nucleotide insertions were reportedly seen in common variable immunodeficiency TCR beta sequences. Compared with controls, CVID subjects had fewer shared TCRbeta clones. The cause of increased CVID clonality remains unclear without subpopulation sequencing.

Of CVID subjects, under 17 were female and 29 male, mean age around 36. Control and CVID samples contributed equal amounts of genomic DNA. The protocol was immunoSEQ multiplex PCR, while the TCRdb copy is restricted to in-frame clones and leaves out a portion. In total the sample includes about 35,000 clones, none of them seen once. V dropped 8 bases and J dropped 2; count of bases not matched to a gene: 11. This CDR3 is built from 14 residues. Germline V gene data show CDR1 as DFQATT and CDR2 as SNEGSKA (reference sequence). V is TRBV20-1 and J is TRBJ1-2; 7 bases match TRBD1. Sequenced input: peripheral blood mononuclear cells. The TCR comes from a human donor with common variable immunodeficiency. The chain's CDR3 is CSTDLPGQNYGYTF. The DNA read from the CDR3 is TGCAGTACCGACCTACCGGGACAGAACTATGGC.